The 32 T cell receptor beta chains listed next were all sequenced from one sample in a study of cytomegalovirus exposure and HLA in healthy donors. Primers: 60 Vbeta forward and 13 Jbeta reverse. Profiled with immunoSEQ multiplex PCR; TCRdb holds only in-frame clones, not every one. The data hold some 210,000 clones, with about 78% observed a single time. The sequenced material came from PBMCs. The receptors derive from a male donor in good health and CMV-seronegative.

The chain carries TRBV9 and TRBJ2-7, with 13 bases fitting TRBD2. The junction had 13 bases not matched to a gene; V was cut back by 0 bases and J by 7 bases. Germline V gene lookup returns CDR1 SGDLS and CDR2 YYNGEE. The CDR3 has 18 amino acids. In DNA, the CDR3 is TGTGCCAGCAGCGTAGCTACCGGAGGGACTAGCGGGATAGGGGAGCAGTACTTC. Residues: CASSVATGGTSGIGEQYF.

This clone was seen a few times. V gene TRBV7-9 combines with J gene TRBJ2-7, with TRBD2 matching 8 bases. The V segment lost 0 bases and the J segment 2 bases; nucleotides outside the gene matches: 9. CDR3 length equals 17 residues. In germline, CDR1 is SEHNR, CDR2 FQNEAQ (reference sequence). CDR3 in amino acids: CASSLASGGAITYEQYF. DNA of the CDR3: TGTGCCAGCAGCTTAGCGTCGGGAGGGGCGATTACCTACGAGCAGTACTTC.

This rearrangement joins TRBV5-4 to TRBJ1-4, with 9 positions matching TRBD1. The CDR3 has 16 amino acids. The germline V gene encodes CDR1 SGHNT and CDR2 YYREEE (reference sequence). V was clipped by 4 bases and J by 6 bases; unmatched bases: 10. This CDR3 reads CASSRLVRDRDEKLFF. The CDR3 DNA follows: TGTGCCAGCAGCAGACTAGTCCGGGACAGGGATGAAAAACTGTTTTTT.

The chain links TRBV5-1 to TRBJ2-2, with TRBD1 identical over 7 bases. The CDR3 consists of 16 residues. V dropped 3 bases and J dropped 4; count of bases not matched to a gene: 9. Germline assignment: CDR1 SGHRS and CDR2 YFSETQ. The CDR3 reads CASSWGQGVRTGELFF. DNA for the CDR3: TGCGCCAGCAGCTGGGGTCAGGGGGTCCGCACCGGGGAGCTGTTTTTT.

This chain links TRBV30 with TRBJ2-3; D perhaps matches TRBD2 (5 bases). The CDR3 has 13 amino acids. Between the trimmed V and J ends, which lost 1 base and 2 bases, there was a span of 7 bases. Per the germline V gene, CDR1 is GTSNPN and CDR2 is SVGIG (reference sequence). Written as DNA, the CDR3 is TGTGCCTGGAGTGGCGGGCCCACAGATACGCAGTATTTT. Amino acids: CAWSGGPTDTQYF.

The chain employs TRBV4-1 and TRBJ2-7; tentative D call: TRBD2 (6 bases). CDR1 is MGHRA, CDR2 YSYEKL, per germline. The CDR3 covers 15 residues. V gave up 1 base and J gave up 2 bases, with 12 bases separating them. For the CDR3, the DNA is TGCGCCAGCAGCCAAGCAGCGGGTACGACCTACGAGCAGTACTTC. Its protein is CASSQAAGTTYEQYF.

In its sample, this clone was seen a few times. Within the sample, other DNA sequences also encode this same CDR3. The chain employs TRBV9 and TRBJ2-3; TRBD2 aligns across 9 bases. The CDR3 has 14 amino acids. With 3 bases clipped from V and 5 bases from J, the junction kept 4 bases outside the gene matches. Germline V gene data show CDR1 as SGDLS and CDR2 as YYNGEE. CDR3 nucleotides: TGTGCCAGCAGCGCTAGCGGGAAGCTAGATACGCAGTATTTT. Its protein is CASSASGKLDTQYF.

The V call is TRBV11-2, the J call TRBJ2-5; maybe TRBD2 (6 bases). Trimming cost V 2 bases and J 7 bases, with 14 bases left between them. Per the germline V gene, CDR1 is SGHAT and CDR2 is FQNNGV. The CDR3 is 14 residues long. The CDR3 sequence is CASSLSGRRGTQYF. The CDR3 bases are TGTGCCAGCAGCTTAAGCGGGCGGAGGGGGACCCAGTACTTC.

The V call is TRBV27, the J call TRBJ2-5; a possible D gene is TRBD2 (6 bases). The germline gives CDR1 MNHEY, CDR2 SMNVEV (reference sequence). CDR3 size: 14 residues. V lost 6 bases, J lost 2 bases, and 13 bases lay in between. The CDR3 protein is CASRDWGEQETQYF. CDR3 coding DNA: TGTGCCAGCAGGGATTGGGGGGAGCAAGAGACCCAGTACTTC.

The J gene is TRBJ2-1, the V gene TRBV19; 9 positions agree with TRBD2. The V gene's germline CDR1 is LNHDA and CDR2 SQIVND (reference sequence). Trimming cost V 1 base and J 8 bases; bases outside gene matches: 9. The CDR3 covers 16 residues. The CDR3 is CASSIALSGTSYEQFF. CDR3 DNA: TGTGCCAGTAGTATAGCCCTCTCCGGGACTAGCTATGAGCAGTTCTTC.

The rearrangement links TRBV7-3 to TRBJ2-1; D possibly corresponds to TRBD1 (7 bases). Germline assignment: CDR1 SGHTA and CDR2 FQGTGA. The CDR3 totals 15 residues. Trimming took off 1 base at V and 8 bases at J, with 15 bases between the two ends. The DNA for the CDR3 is TGTGCCAGCAGCTTAATTCCGGGACAGCGGGATGAGCAGTTCTTC. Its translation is CASSLIPGQRDEQFF.

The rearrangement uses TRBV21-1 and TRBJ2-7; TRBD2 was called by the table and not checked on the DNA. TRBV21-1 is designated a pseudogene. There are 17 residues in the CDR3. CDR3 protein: CASSKAIRAGGAYEQYF. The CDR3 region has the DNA TGTGCCAGCAGCAAAGCTATAAGAGCCGGGGGGGCCTACGAGCAGTACTTC.

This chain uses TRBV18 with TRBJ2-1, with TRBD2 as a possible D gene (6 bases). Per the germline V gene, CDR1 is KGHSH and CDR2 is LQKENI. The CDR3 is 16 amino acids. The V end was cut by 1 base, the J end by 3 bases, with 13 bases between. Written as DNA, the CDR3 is TGTGCCAGCTCACCACGAATCGGCGGGGACTACAATGAGCAGTTCTTC. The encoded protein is CASSPRIGGDYNEQFF. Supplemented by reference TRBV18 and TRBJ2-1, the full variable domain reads NAGVMQNPRHLVRRRGQEARLRCSPMKGHSHVYWYRQLPEEGLKFMVYLQKENIIDESGMPKERFSAEFPKEGPSILRIQQVVRGDSAAYFCASSPRIGGDYNEQFFGPGTRLTVL.

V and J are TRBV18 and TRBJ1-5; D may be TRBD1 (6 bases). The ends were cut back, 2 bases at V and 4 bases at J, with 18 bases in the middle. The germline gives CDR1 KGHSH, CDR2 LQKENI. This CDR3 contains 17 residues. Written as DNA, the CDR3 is TGTGCCAGCTCACCAGGGACAAAGAGGACCCTAAATCAGCCCCAGCATTTT. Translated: CASSPGTKRTLNQPQHF.

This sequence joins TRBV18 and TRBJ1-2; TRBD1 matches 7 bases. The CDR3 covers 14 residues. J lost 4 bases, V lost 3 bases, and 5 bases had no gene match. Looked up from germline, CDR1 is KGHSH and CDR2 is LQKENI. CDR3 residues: CASSPLDRAYGYTF. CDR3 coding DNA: TGTGCCAGCTCACCCCTAGACAGGGCCTATGGCTACACCTTC.

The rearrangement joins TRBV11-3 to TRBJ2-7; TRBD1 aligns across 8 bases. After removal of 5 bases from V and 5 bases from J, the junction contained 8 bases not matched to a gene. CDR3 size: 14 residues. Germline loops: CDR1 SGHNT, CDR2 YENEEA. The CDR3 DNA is TGTGCCAGCAGCCTGACAGGGGCTTTCCACGAGCAGTACTTC. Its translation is CASSLTGAFHEQYF. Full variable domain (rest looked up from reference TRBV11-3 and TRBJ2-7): EAGVVQSPRYKIIEKKQPVAFWCNPISGHNTLYWYLQNLGQGPELLIRYENEEAVDDSQLPKDRFSAERLKGVDSTLKIQPAELGDSAVYLCASSLTGAFHEQYFGPGTRLTVT.

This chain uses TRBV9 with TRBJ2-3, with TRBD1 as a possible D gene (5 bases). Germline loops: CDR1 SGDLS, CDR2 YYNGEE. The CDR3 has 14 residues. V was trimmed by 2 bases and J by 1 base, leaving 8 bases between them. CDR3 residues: CASSVLQGTDTQYF. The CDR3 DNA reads TGTGCCAGCAGCGTGCTACAGGGCACAGATACGCAGTATTTT.

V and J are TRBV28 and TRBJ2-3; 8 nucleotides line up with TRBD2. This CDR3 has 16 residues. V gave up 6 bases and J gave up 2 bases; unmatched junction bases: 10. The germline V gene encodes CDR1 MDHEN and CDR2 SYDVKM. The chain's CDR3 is CASRTLVAGITDTQYF. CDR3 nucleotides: TGTGCCAGCAGGACCCTAGTAGCGGGAATCACAGATACGCAGTATTTT.

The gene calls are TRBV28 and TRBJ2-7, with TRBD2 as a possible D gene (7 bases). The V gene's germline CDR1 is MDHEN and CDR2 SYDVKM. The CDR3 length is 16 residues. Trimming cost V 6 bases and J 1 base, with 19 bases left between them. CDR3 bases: TGTGCCAGCAGCCAGGAGGGGGGGTGGGCTTCCTACGAGCAGTACTTC. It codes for CASSQEGGWASYEQYF.

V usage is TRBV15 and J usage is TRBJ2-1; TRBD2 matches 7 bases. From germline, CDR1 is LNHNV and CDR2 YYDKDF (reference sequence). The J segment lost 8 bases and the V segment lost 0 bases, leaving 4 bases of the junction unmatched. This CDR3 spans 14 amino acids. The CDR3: CATSRDLGGYEQFF. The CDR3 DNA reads TGTGCCACCAGCAGAGATCTGGGAGGGTATGAGCAGTTCTTC.

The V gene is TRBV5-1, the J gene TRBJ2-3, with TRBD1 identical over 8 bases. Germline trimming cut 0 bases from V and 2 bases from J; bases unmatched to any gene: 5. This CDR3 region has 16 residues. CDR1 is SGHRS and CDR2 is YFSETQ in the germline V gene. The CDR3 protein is CASSLGGQAYTDTQYF. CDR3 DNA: TGCGCCAGCAGCTTGGGGGGACAGGCTTACACAGATACGCAGTATTTT.

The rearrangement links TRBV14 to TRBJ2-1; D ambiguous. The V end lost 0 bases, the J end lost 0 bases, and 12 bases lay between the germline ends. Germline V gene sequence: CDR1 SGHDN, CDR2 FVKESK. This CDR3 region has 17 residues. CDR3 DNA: TGTGCCAGCAGCCAAGACGGAGCGCTCCTCTCCTACAATGAGCAGTTCTTC. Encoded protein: CASSQDGALLSYNEQFF.

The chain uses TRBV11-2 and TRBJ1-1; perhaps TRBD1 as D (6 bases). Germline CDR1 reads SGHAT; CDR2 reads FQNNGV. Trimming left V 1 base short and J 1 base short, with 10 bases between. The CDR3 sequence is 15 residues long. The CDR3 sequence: CASSLVVGANTEAFF. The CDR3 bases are TGTGCCAGCAGCTTAGTGGTGGGGGCGAACACTGAAGCTTTCTTT.

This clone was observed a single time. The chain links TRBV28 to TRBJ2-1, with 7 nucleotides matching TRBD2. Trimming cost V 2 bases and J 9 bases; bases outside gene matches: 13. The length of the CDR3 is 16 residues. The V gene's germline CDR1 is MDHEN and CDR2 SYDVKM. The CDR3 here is CASSLGLADTVGEQFF. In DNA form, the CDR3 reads TGTGCCAGCAGTTTAGGCCTAGCGGATACCGTCGGTGAGCAGTTCTTC.

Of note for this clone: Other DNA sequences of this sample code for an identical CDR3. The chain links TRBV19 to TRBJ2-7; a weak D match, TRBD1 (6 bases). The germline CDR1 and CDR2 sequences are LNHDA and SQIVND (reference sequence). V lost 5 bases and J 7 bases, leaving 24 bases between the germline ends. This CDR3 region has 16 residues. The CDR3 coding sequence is TGTGCCAGTAGTCCCCACCGACAGGCCAAGAGTAGTGAGCAGTACTTC. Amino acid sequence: CASSPHRQAKSSEQYF. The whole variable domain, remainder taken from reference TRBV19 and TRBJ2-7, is DGGITQSPKYLFRKEGQNVTLSCEQNLNHDAMYWYRQDPGQGLRLIYYSQIVNDFQKGDIAEGYSVSREKKESFPLTVTSAQKNPTAFYLCASSPHRQAKSSEQYFGPGTRLTVT.

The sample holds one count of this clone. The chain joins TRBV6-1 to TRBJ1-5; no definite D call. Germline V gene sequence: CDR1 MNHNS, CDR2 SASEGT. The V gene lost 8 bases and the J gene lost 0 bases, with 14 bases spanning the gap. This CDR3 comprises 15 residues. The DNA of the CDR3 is TGTGCCAGCTCCCTCGCGGGTAATAGCAATCAGCCCCAGCATTTT. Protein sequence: CASSLAGNSNQPQHF.

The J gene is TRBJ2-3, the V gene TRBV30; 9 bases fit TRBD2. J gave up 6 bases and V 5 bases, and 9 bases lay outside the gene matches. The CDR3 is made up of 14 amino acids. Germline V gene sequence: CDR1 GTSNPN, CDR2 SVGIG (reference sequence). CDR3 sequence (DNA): TGTGCCTGGGAAATTAGCGGGAGAGCGGATACGCAGTATTTT. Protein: CAWEISGRADTQYF.

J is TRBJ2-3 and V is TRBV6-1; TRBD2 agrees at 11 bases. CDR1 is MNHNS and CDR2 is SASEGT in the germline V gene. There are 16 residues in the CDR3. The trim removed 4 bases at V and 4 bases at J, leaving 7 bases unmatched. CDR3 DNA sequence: TGTGCCAGCAGTGCCCTTAGCGGGAGGGGGGCAGATACGCAGTATTTT. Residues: CASSALSGRGADTQYF.

In DNA, the CDR3 is TGTGCCAGCAGCTCACCCACCGGGACACTACAGGAAAAACTGTTTTTT. This gives the protein CASSSPTGTLQEKLFF. This chain uses TRBV11-2 with TRBJ1-4, with a tentative D call TRBD1 (6 bases). Deletions cut 4 bases from V and 8 bases from J, with 20 bases between. The CDR3 runs 16 residues. From germline, CDR1 is SGHAT and CDR2 FQNNGV.

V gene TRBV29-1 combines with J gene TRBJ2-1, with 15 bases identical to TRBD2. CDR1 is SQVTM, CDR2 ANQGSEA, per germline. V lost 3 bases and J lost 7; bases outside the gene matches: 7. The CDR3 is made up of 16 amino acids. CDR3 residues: CSVEFLGTSGRNEQFF. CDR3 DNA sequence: TGCAGCGTTGAGTTCTTAGGGACTAGCGGGAGGAATGAGCAGTTCTTC.

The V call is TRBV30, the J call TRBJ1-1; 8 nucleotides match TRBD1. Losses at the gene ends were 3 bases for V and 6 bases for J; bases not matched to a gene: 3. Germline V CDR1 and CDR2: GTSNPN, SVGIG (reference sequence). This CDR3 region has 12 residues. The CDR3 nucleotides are TGTGCCTGGAGGACAGGGGACCCTGAAGCTTTCTTT. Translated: CAWRTGDPEAFF.

CDR3 in amino acids: CASSLVPYEQYF. The CDR3 DNA is TGCGCCAGCAGCCTCGTCCCCTACGAGCAGTACTTC. The V call is TRBV5-1, the J call TRBJ2-7; D unresolved. V gave up 4 bases and J gave up 2 bases, with 7 bases separating them. The CDR3 loop spans 12 amino acids. CDR1 SGHRS and CDR2 YFSETQ come from the germline V gene.